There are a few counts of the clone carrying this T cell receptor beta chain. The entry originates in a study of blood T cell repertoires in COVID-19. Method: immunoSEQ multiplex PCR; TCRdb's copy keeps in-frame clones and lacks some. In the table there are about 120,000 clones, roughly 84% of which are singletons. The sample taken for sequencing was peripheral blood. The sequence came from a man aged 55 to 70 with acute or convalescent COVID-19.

The CDR3 is CASSSRTANTGELFF. CDR3 coding DNA: TGTGCCAGCAGCTCAAGGACTGCGAACACCGGGGAGCTGTTTTTT. The V and J genes are TRBV11-2 and TRBJ2-2; the D gene is possibly TRBD2 (5 bases). Trimming left V 4 bases short and J 0 bases short, with 9 bases between. CDR3 length equals 15 residues. Per the germline V gene, CDR1 is SGHAT and CDR2 is FQNNGV.